Described below is a single T cell receptor (beta chain) sequence and its context. 13 Jbeta primers and 60 Vbeta primers were used for the PCR. Only in-frame clones appear in the TCRdb table, and some are missing; sequencing was by immunoSEQ multiplex PCR. The sample gives 200,000 to 300,000 clones, 82% of which show up once; 4.5% to 6% is in the top ten. The source of the sample is a study of cytomegalovirus exposure and HLA in healthy donors. The CDR3 contains 14 residues. J lost 5 bases, V lost 7 bases, and 6 bases had no gene match. CDR1 and CDR2 (germline): ENHRY, SYGVKD. What was sequenced was PBMCs. The rearrangement uses TRBV10-3 and TRBJ2-1, with 9 bases matching TRBD2. This receptor was obtained from a woman in her thirties or forties in good health and CMV-seropositive. The CDR3 DNA reads as TGTGCCATCACGGCGGGGGGGGTCCACAATGAGCAGTTCTTC. Its translation is CAITAGGVHNEQFF.